This TCR beta chain was sequenced in a study of control samples from healthy donors and cancer patients. This table comes from immunoSEQ multiplex PCR, and its TCRdb copy is limited to in-frame clones, with some not included. The sample contains over 70,000 clones, roughly 91% of which appear only once. The clonotype was recovered from a woman aged 60 to 75 in good health. Source material: blood.

In DNA, the CDR3 is TGCAGCGTGTACCACACCTTGAACACTGAAGCTTTCTTT. This sequence encodes CSVYHTLNTEAFF. The chain is built from TRBV29-1 and TRBJ1-1, with D uncertain. Germline CDR1 and CDR2: SQVTM and ANQGSEA. CDR3 size: 13 residues. Deletions cut 6 bases from V and 0 bases from J, with 11 bases between. Full variable domain (outside the CDR3, taken from reference TRBV29-1 and TRBJ1-1): SAVISQKPSRDICQRGTSLTIQCQVDSQVTMMFWYRQQPGQSLTLIATANQGSEATYESGFVIDKFPISRPNLTFSTLTVSNMSPEDSSIYLCSVYHTLNTEAFFGQGTRLTVV.